Listed below are T cell receptor beta chains from one sample, sequenced in a study of regulatory T cells in long-lasting Graves disease. TCRdb itself ran the multiplex PCR reads through MiXCR, one entry per CDR3 protein. The sample lists a few hundred thousand distinct CDR3 sequences, approximately 15% occurring once. These data also featured in a second study, about T cells in Graves' hyperthyroidism and ophthalmopathy.

Sequenced material: peripheral blood mononuclear cells (PBMCs), taken at new diagnosis, from a patient treated with antithyroid drugs. Every receptor here comes from a middle-aged man with Graves disease. The CDR3 runs from the conserved cysteine through the conserved F or W. D genes are given only for firm matches.

j_gene	d_gene	v_gene	len	CDR3aa
TRBJ2-7	NA	TRBV6-1	13	CASSTGSSYEQYF
TRBJ2-3	TRBD1	TRBV5-1	17	CASSTLGIGGLTDTQYF
TRBJ2-3	TRBD2	TRBV5-1	14	CASRVAGGADTQYF
TRBJ2-3	TRBD2	TRBV7-8	18	CASSRLAGGPKSTDTQYF
TRBJ1-4	NA	TRBV5-1	16	CASSLGVGTTDEKLFF
TRBJ2-7	NA	TRBV2	13	CASVRSGSYEQYF
TRBJ2-1	NA	TRBV7-3	13	CASSYARFGEQFF
TRBJ2-7	NA	TRBV7-2	15	CASRPSPGQTTEQYF
TRBJ2-1	NA	TRBV11-1	18	CASSFGGNPKLTYNEQFF
TRBJ2-3	NA	TRBV6-1	15	CASRPQGGWTDTQYF
TRBJ2-2	NA	TRBV5-1	15	CASGINRVGTGELFF
TRBJ1-5	NA	TRBV9	13	CASSDTGLQPQHF
TRBJ1-5	TRBD1	TRBV6-1	14	CASSDRAQNQPQHF
TRBJ2-5	NA	TRBV12-3/TRBV12-4	14	CASSKGSAGETQYF
TRBJ2-1	TRBD1	TRBV18	15	CASSPRDRPRRLQFF
TRBJ2-7	TRBD1	TRBV28	16	CASSLATGGKNYEQYF
TRBJ2-1	TRBD1	TRBV18	16	CASSRSGTASYNEQFF
TRBJ1-5	TRBD1	TRBV19	15	CASSSNRGTNQPQHF
TRBJ2-2	NA	TRBV6-5	17	CASSYKDSFGVTGELFF
TRBJ1-3	NA	TRBV7-9	15	CAYRSAGSSGNTIYF
TRBJ1-2	NA	TRBV28	15	CASSTPGGRPYGYTF
TRBJ1-6	NA	TRBV4-3	13	CASSQEPGSPLHF
TRBJ2-3	NA	TRBV7-2	14	CASSLGPLTDTQYF
TRBJ2-1	TRBD2	TRBV29-1	16	CSAGREGTSSHHEQFF
TRBJ1-1	TRBD1	TRBV10-3	13	CAIRGTGPPEAFF
TRBJ2-5	NA	TRBV5-1	14	CASSLGQLRETQYF
TRBJ2-6	TRBD2	TRBV10-3	15	CAISGGGAGANVLTF
TRBJ1-2	TRBD1	TRBV3-1	16	CASSRRGTGGDYGYTF
TRBJ1-1	NA	TRBV6-2/TRBV6-3	16	CASSYSRANRNTEAFF
TRBJ2-2	NA	TRBV10-2	14	CATHDRSNTGELFF
TRBJ2-2	TRBD1	TRBV7-2	15	CASSPGTGGGGELFF
TRBJ2-6	NA	TRBV27	15	CASSPDGSGANVLTF
TRBJ2-7	TRBD1	TRBV11-2	16	CASSGSDRGGPGEQYF
TRBJ2-3	TRBD1	TRBV2	13	CASRRGHTDTQYF
NA	TRBD1	TRBV9	14	CASSPGTGPYEQFF
TRBJ2-3	NA	TRBV6-2/TRBV6-3	11	CASGDEDTQYF